The source of this T cell receptor beta chain is a study of PD-1 blockade in classical Hodgkin lymphoma. Study overall: Nivolumab 3 mg/kg was given intravenously every 2 weeks.

Study-wide findings and caveats: By C4D1 there was a significant rise in CD4+ TCR diversity but not in CD8+ TCR diversity.

Germline V gene sequence: CDR1 SEHNR, CDR2 FQNEAQ (reference sequence). This CDR3 contains 12 residues. The V and J ends lost 2 bases and 3 bases respectively, with 4 bases between them. About this clone itself: Antigen unknown.

TCRdb's copy holds only in-frame clones and misses some; the assay was immunoSEQ multiplex PCR. The sample includes about 32,000 clones, around 80% seen only once; the top ten take 15% to 20%. Time point indicated: cycle 4 day 1 (C4D1), after five to seven weeks of nivolumab. Every patient had relapsed following autologous stem cell transplantation, and cohorts differed in brentuximab vedotin exposure. Complete response, partial response or progressive disease were the best responses. The specimen comprised peripheral blood mononuclear cells (PBMCs), sampled before the fourth cycle of nivolumab. The sequence was obtained from a human donor with classical Hodgkin lymphoma. The chain couples TRBV7-9 to TRBJ1-2, with unresolved D. The CDR3 coding sequence is TGTGCCAGCAGCTTAACAGACTATGGCTACACCTTC. It codes for CASSLTDYGYTF.